This T cell receptor beta chain derives from a study of control samples from healthy donors and cancer patients. The CDR3 spans 14 residues. The germline gives CDR1 LGHDT, CDR2 YNNKEL (reference sequence). V dropped 4 bases and J dropped 1 base, with 10 bases sitting between them. This clone came up once. This table comes from immunoSEQ multiplex PCR, and its TCRdb copy is limited to in-frame clones, with some not included. The sample lists roughly 180,000 clones, roughly 93% occurring once. The sequenced sample consisted of blood. V and J are TRBV3-1 (or the pseudogene TRBV3-2) and TRBJ1-1, with D perhaps matching TRBD1 (6 bases). This sequence was found in a woman aged 55-69 years in good health. The CDR3 reads CASSRTVWNTEAFF. The DNA for the CDR3 is TGTGCCAGCAGCCGGACAGTCTGGAACACTGAAGCTTTCTTT.